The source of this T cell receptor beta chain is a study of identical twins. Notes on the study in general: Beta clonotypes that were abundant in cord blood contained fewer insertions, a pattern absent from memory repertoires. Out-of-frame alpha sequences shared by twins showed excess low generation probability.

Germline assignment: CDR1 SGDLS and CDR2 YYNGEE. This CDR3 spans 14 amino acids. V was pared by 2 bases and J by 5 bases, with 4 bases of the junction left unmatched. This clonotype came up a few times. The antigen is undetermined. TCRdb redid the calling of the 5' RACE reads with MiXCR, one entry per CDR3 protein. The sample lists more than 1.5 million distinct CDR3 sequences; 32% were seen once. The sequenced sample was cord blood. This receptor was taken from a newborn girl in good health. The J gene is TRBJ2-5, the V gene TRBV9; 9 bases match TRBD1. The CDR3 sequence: CASSVDRGGETQYF. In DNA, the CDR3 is TGTGCCAGCAGCGTGGACAGGGGAGGGGAGACCCAGTACTTC.